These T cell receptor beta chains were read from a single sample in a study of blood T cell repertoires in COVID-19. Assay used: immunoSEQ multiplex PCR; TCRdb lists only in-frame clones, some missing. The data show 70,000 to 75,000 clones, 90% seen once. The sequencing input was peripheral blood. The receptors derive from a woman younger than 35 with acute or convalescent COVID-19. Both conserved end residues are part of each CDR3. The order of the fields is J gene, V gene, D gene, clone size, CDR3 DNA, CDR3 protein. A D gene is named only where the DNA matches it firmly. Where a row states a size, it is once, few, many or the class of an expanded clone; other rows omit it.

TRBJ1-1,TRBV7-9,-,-,TGTGCCAGCAGCGGTACAGGGTATTCGGCTTTCTTT,CASSGTGYSAFF
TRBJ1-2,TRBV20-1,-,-,TGCAGTGCCTACGAATATGGCTACACCTTC,CSAYEYGYTF
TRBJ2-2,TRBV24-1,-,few,TGTGCCACCCGTTCGAACACCGGGGAGCTGTTTTTT,CATRSNTGELFF
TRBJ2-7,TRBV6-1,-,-,TGTGCCAGCAGTGAAGCGGGCAGATACTACGAGCAGTACTTC,CASSEAGRYYEQYF
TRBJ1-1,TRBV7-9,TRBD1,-,TGTGCCAGCAGCCGCCGCGACAGGGCCACTGAAGCTTTCTTT,CASSRRDRATEAFF
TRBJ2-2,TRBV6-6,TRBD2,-,TGTGCCAGCAAAAACTTGGCTAGCGGGAGTACCGGGGAGCTGTTTTTT,CASKNLASGSTGELFF
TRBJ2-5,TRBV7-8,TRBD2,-,TGTGCCAGCAGCTTAGCCCGGACTAGCGGGATCCAAGAGACCCAGTACTTC,CASSLARTSGIQETQYF
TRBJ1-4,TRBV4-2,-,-,TGTGCCAGCAGCCAAGAAAGGACCTCACGAGGGGGAAAACTGTTTTTT,CASSQERTSRGGKLFF
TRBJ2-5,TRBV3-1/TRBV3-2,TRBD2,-,TGTGCCAGCAGCCCCGGGAGGGGCACCCAGTACTTC,CASSPGRGTQYF
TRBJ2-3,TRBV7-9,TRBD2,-,TGTGCCAGCGCCCCGGGACTAGCGCTTCCTACGCAGTATTTT,CASAPGLALPTQYF
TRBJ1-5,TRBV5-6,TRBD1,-,TGTGCCAGCAGCCAGGGGGGACAAAATCAGCCCCAGCATTTT,CASSQGGQNQPQHF
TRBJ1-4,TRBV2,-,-,TGTGCCAGCAGTGAAGCGCTTCAGGGTAATGAAAAACTGTTTTTT,CASSEALQGNEKLFF
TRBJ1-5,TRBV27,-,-,TGTGCCAGCAGTTTAATGGGGGGTCAGCCCCAGCATTTT,CASSLMGGQPQHF
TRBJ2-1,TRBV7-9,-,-,TGTGCCAGCAGCTTAGCGGTCAGGGCCCAGCATGGGGAGCAGTTCTTC,CASSLAVRAQHGEQFF
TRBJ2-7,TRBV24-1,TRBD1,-,TGTGCCACCAGGGCCCCCGGGACAGGGGGCCAATCATCCTACGAGCAGTACTTC,CATRAPGTGGQSSYEQYF
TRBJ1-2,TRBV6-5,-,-,TGTGCCAGCAGTTACACCAGACAGGATGGCTACACCTTC,CASSYTRQDGYTF
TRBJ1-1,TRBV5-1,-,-,TGCGCCAGCAGCTTTAGGGAGGGCACTGAAGCTTTCTTT,CASSFREGTEAFF
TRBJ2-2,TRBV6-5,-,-,TGTGCCAGCAGTTACTCGAGGGAATCCGGGGAGCTGTTTTTT,CASSYSRESGELFF
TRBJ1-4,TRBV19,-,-,TGTGCCAGTAGTCCCGGACACAGCAATAATGAAAAACTGTTTTTT,CASSPGHSNNEKLFF
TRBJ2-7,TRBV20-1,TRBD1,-,TGCAGTGCTTTGAGACAGGGCGAGCAGTACTTC,CSALRQGEQYF
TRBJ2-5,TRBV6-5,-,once,TGTGCCAGCGGTCGGTTGCAAGAGACCCAGTACTTC,CASGRLQETQYF
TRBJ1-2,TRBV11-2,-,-,TGTGCCAGCAGCTTAGGCGCGCAATCACGGGGCTACACCTTC,CASSLGAQSRGYTF
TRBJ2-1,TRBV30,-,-,TGTGCCTGGAGGGAACGGGGTCGCGACAATGAGCAGTTCTTC,CAWRERGRDNEQFF
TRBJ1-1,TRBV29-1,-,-,TGCAGCGTTACCGCTTATACTAACACTGAAGCTTTCTTT,CSVTAYTNTEAFF